A selection of T cell receptor beta chains follows, all from one sample in a study of blood T cell repertoires in COVID-19. Libraries were prepared by immunoSEQ multiplex PCR; TCRdb keeps only in-frame clonotypes and omits some of them. This sample yields hundreds of thousands of clones, of which about 88% are seen a single time; roughly 1.4% belongs to the top ten. Material for sequencing was PBMCs or T cells enriched from blood (not recorded which). The source of these receptors is a woman between 18 and 30 years old who had been exposed to COVID-19. The CDR3 runs from the conserved cysteine through the conserved F or W. The order of the fields is J gene, V gene, CDR3 protein.

>TRBJ1-1|TRBV27
CASTGYTEAFF
>TRBJ1-3|TRBV4-1
CASSQPGTRTSGNTIYF
>TRBJ2-5|TRBV28
CASSSGTTYQETQYF
>TRBJ1-1|TRBV19
CASKQGAGAEAFF
>TRBJ1-2|TRBV20-1
CSASPRGYGYTF
>TRBJ1-2|TRBV28
CATTIYQGNYGYTF
>TRBJ1-5|TRBV7-2
CASSLNNQPQHF
>TRBJ2-5|TRBV7-6
CASSLASGGPETQYF
>TRBJ2-1|TRBV19
CASSRDRRAGGPINEQFF
>TRBJ2-7|TRBV18
CASSLPSGSVDRYEQYF
>TRBJ2-7|TRBV24-1
CATSDLFFRTGDTYEQYF
>TRBJ2-7|TRBV6-2/TRBV6-3
CASSYSQTALGLYEQYF
>TRBJ2-3|TRBV4-1
CASSQLAGGTDTQYF
>TRBJ1-2|TRBV24-1
CATSDPTMTGLDGYTF
>TRBJ1-2|TRBV7-6
CASSSTPAPTGGLGYTF
>TRBJ2-4|TRBV18
CASSPGGQGNIQYF
>TRBJ1-4|TRBV4-1
CASSLPETGQNSNEKLFF
>TRBJ2-3|TRBV19
CASSRGRDRVKDTQYF
>TRBJ1-5|TRBV6-5
CASSRSAGNQPQHF
>TRBJ1-3|TRBV7-9
CASSLRLGSPLSGNTIYF
>TRBJ2-1|TRBV24-1
CATSDSRGEVNEQFF
>TRBJ1-5|TRBV19
CASSIITGYSNQPQHF
>TRBJ1-1|TRBV27
CASSLNRVYTEAFF
>TRBJ2-7|TRBV2
CASSSDREVREQYF
>TRBJ1-2|TRBV15
CATSGRGNYGYTF
>TRBJ1-6|TRBV28
CASSSPPQGVSYNSPLHF
>TRBJ2-1|TRBV14
CASSQLAFYGNEQFF
>TRBJ1-1|TRBV15
CAKVITGGNEAFF
>TRBJ1-5|TRBV19
CASSSSGTGSNPAQHF
>TRBJ2-5|TRBV5-1
CASSPGETQYF
>TRBJ2-7|TRBV7-2
CASSLAGGRYEQYF
>TRBJ2-1|TRBV6-5
CASSYGGHSEQFF
>TRBJ1-6|TRBV28
CASSQGGKNSPLHF
>TRBJ1-5|TRBV6-5
CASKTGQQPQHF
>TRBJ2-3|TRBV29-1
CSVDRENTDTQYF
>TRBJ1-1|TRBV5-1
CASTRDSTDTEAFF
>TRBJ2-3|TRBV10-2
CASLGLAENTDTQYF
>TRBJ2-7|TRBV7-9
CASSPTTGEHEQYF
>TRBJ2-5|TRBV4-1
CASSQVTGTGVQETQYF
>TRBJ1-6|TRBV9
CASSGTVNNSPLHF